Here is one TCR beta chain with its context. Its antigen is not identified. The data belong to a study of regulatory T cells in long-lasting Graves disease. Study background: Patients met the persistent Graves' disease definition after over 5 years of antithyroid drugs with positive TSH receptor antibodies. Points from the study as a whole: It was in persistent disease that TRBV28, TRBJ1-2 and TRBJ2-5 were favored. New patients shared fewer public clonotypes (around 980) than persistent patients did (around 2,900). Possibly, too few samples lowered accuracy.

With iRepertoire HTBI primers and Arm-PCR of CDR3 regions, TCR beta libraries were built. TCRdb re-analysed the multiplex PCR reads in MiXCR, keeping a single row per CDR3 protein. The data show some 470,000 distinct CDR3 sequences, about a fifth seen once. As to time point: persistent/refractory GD, antithyroid drugs over 5 years with positive TRAb. PBMCs provided the RNA from which the TCR library was made. Germline CDR1 and CDR2: SGHRS and YFSETQ. CDR3 length: 16 amino acids. The V end was cut by 1 base, the J end by 0 bases, with 11 bases between. The starting material was peripheral blood mononuclear cells (PBMCs), obtained when the disease was refractory, from a patient treated with antithyroid drugs. The TCR originated in a female donor with Graves disease. The rearrangement uses TRBV5-1 and TRBJ1-5; no clear D gene. CDR3 sequence: CASSLIGPYSNQPQHF. CDR3 sequence (DNA): TGCGCCAGCAGCTTGATAGGGCCCTATAGCAATCAGCCCCAGCATTTT.